This T cell receptor beta chain stems from a study of PD-1 blockade in classical Hodgkin lymphoma. Method: immunoSEQ multiplex PCR; TCRdb's copy keeps in-frame clones and lacks some. This table holds 25,000 to 35,000 clones, approximately 80% found once. CDR3 length equals 17 residues. Germline values: CDR1 SGHDN, CDR2 FVKESK. Trimming shortened V by 0 bases and J by 2 bases, and 14 bases separated the two germline ends. By share, this clone counts as medium-sized (0.01 to 0.1%). Noted time point: cycle 4 day 1 (C4D1), after less than 7 weeks of nivolumab. After autologous stem cell transplantation all patients relapsed, and prior brentuximab vedotin exposure differed between cohorts.

This material consisted of peripheral blood mononuclear cells (PBMCs), taken before the fourth cycle of nivolumab. The chain uses TRBV14 and TRBJ2-1; unclear D gene. The TCR comes from a human donor with classical Hodgkin lymphoma. CDR3 DNA sequence: TGTGCCAGCAGCCAAGATTTAGGTCCACTTGCCTACAATGAGCAGTTCTTC. This gives the protein CASSQDLGPLAYNEQFF.